This entry concerns a single T cell receptor beta chain. Its target is not known. This record comes from a study of shared clonotypes between healthy human individuals. As for the study in general: Researchers drew samples from a couple of women and three men aged 18 to 49. Study results and limitations: Sampling covered nothing but blood. Tissue TCR repertoires likely differ from those found in blood. The authors expected sequencing depth to affect clonotype sharing among donors.

In the naive CD8 group, cells lacked CD45RO and were positively selected for CCR7, so terminally differentiated effector memory CD45RA+ cells were left out. Germline CDR1 and CDR2: MNHNY and SVGAGI (reference sequence). The CDR3 runs 14 residues. V was trimmed by 6 bases and J by 7 bases, leaving 19 bases between them. Original analysis: Quality scores were absent from the junction-only immunoSEQ sequences, so filtering differed. TCRdb's table, derived via immunoSEQ multiplex PCR, lists solely in-frame clones and lacks some. The V and J calls and clone size are taken from that table; D and trimming were inferred from the DNA. The sample has nearly 2 million clones, over 85% seen once; the top ten hold 0.9% to 1.5%.

This rearrangement joins TRBV6-6 to TRBJ2-7; no clear D. Source material: naive CD8+ T cells sorted from blood. The sequence derives from a man younger than 35 in good health. The CDR3 loop reads CASSSGGYSWEQYF. In nucleotides, the CDR3 is TGTGCCAGCAGCTCCGGCGGCTATTCGTGGGAGCAGTACTTC.